Listed below are T cell receptor beta chains from one sample, sequenced in a study of read filtering for tumor transcriptome and immune sequencing. TCRdb passed the reads through MiXCR, listing each CDR3 protein once. Of roughly 61,000 distinct CDR3 sequences in the sample, more than 9% were seen once. Sequencing input: a population of CD138-negative cells sorted from bone marrow. The receptor source for this set is a donor at least 40 years old with multiple myeloma. Both conserved end residues are part of each CDR3. Fields, in order: J gene, CDR3 length, clone size, D gene, V gene, CDR3 protein, CDR3 DNA. A D gene is named only where the DNA matches it firmly. Clone size is not always given. Where it is, it says once, few, many or a class for expanded clones.

J gene: TRBJ2-4
CDR3 length: 18
clone size: few
D gene: .
V gene: TRBV19
CDR3 protein: CASSIFAAGTDAKNIQYF
CDR3 DNA: TGTGCCAGTAGTATATTCGCTGCGGGGACTGACGCCAAAAACATTCAGTACTTC

J gene: TRBJ1-1
CDR3 length: 13
clone size: many
D gene: TRBD1
V gene: TRBV20-1
CDR3 protein: CSAEDRRNTEAFF
CDR3 DNA: TGCAGTGCAGAGGACAGGAGGAACACTGAAGCTTTCTTT

J gene: TRBJ2-7
CDR3 length: 16
clone size: many
D gene: .
V gene: TRBV27
CDR3 protein: CASTPFPPDSSYEQYF
CDR3 DNA: TGTGCCAGCACCCCCTTCCCCCCGGATAGCTCCTACGAGCAGTACTTC

J gene: TRBJ2-5
CDR3 length: 14
clone size: many
D gene: .
V gene: TRBV7-2
CDR3 protein: CASKFATGDETQYF
CDR3 DNA: TGTGCCAGCAAATTCGCAACGGGGGACGAGACCCAGTACTTC

J gene: TRBJ2-5
CDR3 length: 15
clone size: .
D gene: TRBD1
V gene: TRBV2
CDR3 protein: CASSQGQGRPETQYF
CDR3 DNA: TGTGCCAGCAGTCAAGGACAGGGGAGGCCAGAGACCCAGTACTTC

J gene: TRBJ2-3
CDR3 length: 13
clone size: many
D gene: .
V gene: TRBV11-2
CDR3 protein: CASSFPGTDTQYF
CDR3 DNA: TGTGCCAGCAGCTTTCCCGGGACAGATACGCAGTATTTT

J gene: TRBJ2-5
CDR3 length: 14
clone size: many
D gene: .
V gene: TRBV5-1
CDR3 protein: CASSRLTFAETQYF
CDR3 DNA: TGCGCCAGCAGCCGACTCACGTTTGCGGAGACCCAGTACTTC

J gene: TRBJ2-5
CDR3 length: 15
clone size: .
D gene: .
V gene: TRBV2
CDR3 protein: CASSEVGTVQETQYF
CDR3 DNA: TGTGCCAGCAGTGAAGTTGGGACGGTTCAAGAGACCCAGTACTTC

J gene: TRBJ2-7
CDR3 length: 18
clone size: many
D gene: TRBD1
V gene: TRBV20-1
CDR3 protein: CSAKNRDRRRAYTYEQYF
CDR3 DNA: TGCAGTGCTAAAAACCGGGACAGGAGGCGAGCCTATACCTACGAGCAGTACTTC

J gene: TRBJ2-2
CDR3 length: 16
clone size: once
D gene: TRBD1
V gene: TRBV7-3
CDR3 protein: CASSLMDRGLGGELFF
CDR3 DNA: TGTGCCAGCAGCTTAATGGACAGGGGGCTTGGCGGGGAGCTGTTTTTT

J gene: TRBJ1-3
CDR3 length: 16
clone size: few
D gene: .
V gene: TRBV21-1
CDR3 protein: CASSKIPRTSGNTIYF
CDR3 DNA: TGTGCCAGCAGCAAAATCCCCAGAACCTCTGGAAACACCATATATTTT

J gene: TRBJ2-5
CDR3 length: 15
clone size: .
D gene: .
V gene: TRBV7-3
CDR3 protein: CASSPLGVKEETQYF
CDR3 DNA: TGTGCCAGCAGCCCACTTGGCGTGAAGGAAGAGACCCAGTACTTC

J gene: TRBJ1-2
CDR3 length: 13
clone size: .
D gene: .
V gene: TRBV28
CDR3 protein: CATQLTGLYGYTF
CDR3 DNA: TGTGCCACCCAGCTTACAGGCTTATATGGCTACACCTTC

J gene: TRBJ1-5
CDR3 length: 15
clone size: many
D gene: TRBD1
V gene: TRBV20-1
CDR3 protein: CSAPTLGRGNQPQHF
CDR3 DNA: TGCAGTGCCCCCACCCTCGGCAGGGGGAATCAGCCCCAGCATTTT

J gene: TRBJ2-2
CDR3 length: 16
clone size: .
D gene: TRBD2
V gene: TRBV6-2/TRBV6-3
CDR3 protein: CATGGGGAENTGELFF
CDR3 DNA: TGTGCCACCGGAGGCGGGGGGGCCGAGAACACCGGGGAGCTGTTTTTT

J gene: TRBJ2-7
CDR3 length: 14
clone size: many
D gene: TRBD1
V gene: TRBV6-2/TRBV6-3
CDR3 protein: CASTPGQGVYEQYF
CDR3 DNA: TGTGCCAGCACTCCGGGACAGGGCGTCTACGAGCAGTACTTC

J gene: TRBJ2-1
CDR3 length: 15
clone size: many
D gene: .
V gene: TRBV5-4
CDR3 protein: CASSLFAGSENEQFF
CDR3 DNA: TGTGCCAGCAGCTTGTTCGCAGGGAGCGAGAATGAGCAGTTCTTC